What follows are 30 T cell receptor beta chains derived from one specimen sequenced in a study of blood T cell repertoires in COVID-19. Sequenced by immunoSEQ multiplex PCR; TCRdb stores in-frame clones only, minus some. Of fewer than 250,000 clones listed, around 90% are singletons. The source material was PBMCs or T cells enriched from blood (not recorded which). The source of these receptors is a woman in her thirties who had been exposed to COVID-19.

V and J are TRBV9 and TRBJ2-7; TRBD2 is a possible D gene (6 bases). V shed 3 bases and J shed 3 bases, with 16 bases lying between them. Germline V CDR1 and CDR2: SGDLS, YYNGEE. The CDR3 sequence is 15 residues long. This CDR3 is CASSAGGLSNYEQYF. The DNA of the CDR3 is TGTGCCAGCAGCGCCGGGGGTTTAAGTAACTACGAGCAGTACTTC. The complete variable domain, with remaining parts taken from reference TRBV9 and TRBJ2-7, reads DSGVTQTPKHLITATGQRVTLRCSPRSGDLSVYWYQQSLDQGLQFLIQYYNGEERAKGNILERFSAQQFPDLHSELNLSSLELGDSALYFCASSAGGLSNYEQYFGPGTRLTVT.

The chain combines TRBV11-2 with TRBJ1-1; a possible D gene is TRBD1 (6 bases). The CDR3 totals 14 residues. The ends were cut back, 5 bases at V and 5 bases at J, with 15 bases in the middle. CDR1 SGHAT and CDR2 FQNNGV come from the germline V gene. In DNA form, the CDR3 reads TGTGCCAGCAGCCCCTCTCTAGGGGGAACTGAAGCTTTCTTT. Translation gives CASSPSLGGTEAFF.

The chain links TRBV29-1 to TRBJ2-1, with TRBD2 matching 10 bases. CDR3 length: 15 residues. Trimming took 1 base from V and 7 from J; bases not matched to a gene: 7. Germline lookup yields CDR1 SQVTM and CDR2 ANQGSEA. CDR3 DNA: TGCAGCGTTGAAGGGGGGAGCGGGAGGGTTAATGAGCAGTTCTTC. As protein: CSVEGGSGRVNEQFF.

V and J are TRBV5-1 and TRBJ1-2; 7 nucleotides align to TRBD1. The CDR3 has 15 amino acids. Germline trimming cut 4 bases from V and 4 bases from J; bases unmatched to any gene: 10. The germline CDR1 and CDR2 sequences are SGHRS and YFSETQ. CDR3 region: CASSLSGGDTYGYTF. The CDR3, as DNA: TGCGCCAGCAGCCTTTCAGGGGGTGATACCTATGGCTACACCTTC.

The chain joins TRBV2 to TRBJ1-6; D is unclear. This CDR3 is built from 16 residues. Germline lookup yields CDR1 SNHLY and CDR2 FYNNEI. V was clipped by 1 base and J by 10 bases, with 17 bases between them. This chain's CDR3 is CASSEVGASLFSPLHF. DNA for the CDR3: TGTGCCAGCAGTGAAGTGGGAGCTTCCCTGTTCTCACCCCTCCACTTT.

The genes are TRBV10-1 and TRBJ1-2; TRBD1 is a possible D gene (6 bases). The V gene lost 1 base and the J gene lost 8 bases, with 11 bases spanning the gap. CDR1 is WNHNN and CDR2 is SYGVQD in the germline V gene (reference sequence). The CDR3 consists of 13 residues. For the CDR3, the DNA is TGCGCCAGCAGTGAGTACAGGGAGGGCGGCTACACCTTC. Its translation: CASSEYREGGYTF.

The rearrangement links TRBV19 to TRBJ1-5; D not certain. CDR3 length: 15 residues. In germline, CDR1 is LNHDA, CDR2 SQIVND (reference sequence). V was clipped by 6 bases and J by 3 bases, with 15 bases between them. The CDR3 loop is CASRERGGLNQPQHF. The CDR3 nucleotides are TGTGCCAGTAGAGAAAGAGGAGGGCTCAATCAGCCCCAGCATTTT.

The table lists this clone with a count of one. The chain is built from TRBV29-1 and TRBJ2-7, with a weak D call TRBD1 (6 bases). Germline CDR1 and CDR2: SQVTM and ANQGSEA. This CDR3 has 13 residues. Trimming left V 3 bases short and J 2 bases short, with 11 bases between. CDR3 sequence (DNA): TGCAGCGTTGATCCAGGGGTACCCTACGAGCAGTACTTC. It encodes CSVDPGVPYEQYF.

This chain uses TRBV18 with TRBJ2-3, with a tentative D call TRBD2 (6 bases). Germline CDR1 reads KGHSH; CDR2 reads LQKENI. V lost 6 bases to trimming and J lost 3 bases, with 10 bases between them. There are 13 residues in the CDR3. Here the CDR3 reads CASSLRETDTQYF. Here the CDR3 DNA reads TGTGCCAGCTCTCTTCGGGAGACAGATACGCAGTATTTT.

This chain links TRBV6-6 with TRBJ2-1; 7 bases map to TRBD1. From germline, CDR1 is MNHNY and CDR2 SVGAGI (reference sequence). This CDR3 has 13 amino acids. V was clipped by 4 bases and J by 6 bases; unmatched bases: 3. CDR3 sequence (DNA): TGTGCCAGCAGTTCCGACAGGGCCAATGAGCAGTTCTTC. Its protein is CASSSDRANEQFF.

The CDR3 DNA reads as TGTGCCAGCAGCGGGACAGGACAGCACAATTCACCCCTCCACTTT. Protein sequence: CASSGTGQHNSPLHF. V is TRBV11-2 and J is TRBJ1-6; TRBD1 matches 8 bases. The J segment lost 7 bases and the V segment lost 5 bases, leaving 7 bases of the junction unmatched. CDR1 SGHAT and CDR2 FQNNGV come from the germline V gene. The CDR3 is 15 amino acids.

The V gene is TRBV2, the J gene TRBJ2-4; D is perhaps TRBD2 (5 bases). The CDR3 has 13 residues. Germline assignment: CDR1 SNHLY and CDR2 FYNNEI. The V and J ends lost 8 bases and 0 bases respectively, with 8 bases between them. CDR3 coding DNA: TGTGCCAGCCTAGGACTAGCCAAAAACATTCAGTACTTC. Translating gives CASLGLAKNIQYF.

V usage is TRBV7-9 and J usage is TRBJ1-1; 8 positions match TRBD1. Trimming cost V 1 base and J 6 bases; bases outside gene matches: 4. This CDR3 spans 14 amino acids. Looked up from germline, CDR1 is SEHNR and CDR2 is FQNEAQ (reference sequence). CDR3 DNA sequence: TGTGCCAGCAGCTTAGAGACAGGGGCAGCTGAAGCTTTCTTT. Protein product: CASSLETGAAEAFF.

The chain is built from TRBV28 and TRBJ1-6; D remains ambiguous. CDR3 size: 15 residues. Looked up from germline, CDR1 is MDHEN and CDR2 is SYDVKM. The V and J ends lost 3 bases and 7 bases respectively, with 13 bases between them. CDR3 sequence (DNA): TGTGCCAGCAGTTTCCCCGAGGGAATAAATTCACCCCTCCACTTT. Its translation is CASSFPEGINSPLHF.

This chain links TRBV19 with TRBJ2-3; 8 positions match TRBD2. V was clipped by 3 bases and J by 2 bases; unmatched bases: 10. CDR3 length: 17 residues. The V gene's germline CDR1 is LNHDA and CDR2 SQIVND (reference sequence). CDR3 sequence reads: CASSIPLLAGTTDTQYF. The CDR3 bases are TGTGCCAGTAGTATTCCCCTCCTAGCGGGTACCACAGATACGCAGTATTTT.

This chain links TRBV7-6 with TRBJ2-7, with 11 positions matching TRBD2. CDR1 SGHVS and CDR2 FNYEAQ come from the germline V gene. The CDR3 is 15 amino acids. Trimming at V came to 5 bases and at J to 3 bases, leaving 6 bases not matched to a gene. CDR3 nucleotides: TGTGCCAGCAGCCCTATAGCGGGGGGGGACTACGAGCAGTACTTC. Translated: CASSPIAGGDYEQYF.

This sequence joins TRBV4-2 and TRBJ2-1; 11 positions match TRBD2. Unmatched junction bases numbered 5, after V lost 2 bases and J lost 2 bases. The CDR3 runs to 17 residues. Germline V lookup: CDR1 LGHNA, CDR2 YNFKEQ. CDR3 residues: CASSQPTSGDPYNEQFF. For the CDR3, the DNA is TGTGCCAGCAGCCAACCGACTAGCGGGGACCCCTACAATGAGCAGTTCTTC.

The chain combines TRBV12-3 or TRBV12-4 with TRBJ2-7, with D possibly being TRBD2 (5 bases). This CDR3 is built from 12 residues. Trimming took off 5 bases at V and 3 bases at J, with 8 bases between the two ends. CDR3 protein: CASSQTNYEQYF. The CDR3 nucleotides read TGTGCCAGCAGTCAGACTAACTACGAGCAGTACTTC.

The chain uses TRBV7-2 and TRBJ1-1; a possible D gene is TRBD1 (5 bases). The length of the CDR3 is 14 residues. Trimming took off 4 bases at V and 4 bases at J, with 13 bases between the two ends. Germline V CDR1 and CDR2: SGHTA, FQGNSA. CDR3 protein: CASSSGLWVTEAFF. Here the CDR3 DNA reads TGTGCCAGCAGCTCAGGGCTGTGGGTCACTGAAGCTTTCTTT.

The table lists this clone with a few counts. The chain joins TRBV11-2 to TRBJ2-7; 9 bases fit TRBD1. The germline gives CDR1 SGHAT, CDR2 FQNNGV. V lost 5 bases to trimming and J lost 3 bases; unmatched junction nucleotides: 2. The CDR3 runs to 13 residues. The CDR3 DNA follows: TGTGCCAGCAGCCCGGGACAGGGCTACGAGCAGTACTTC. Translated, it gives CASSPGQGYEQYF. Together with reference TRBV11-2 and TRBJ2-7, the CDR3 gives the full variable domain: EAGVAQSPRYKIIEKRQSVAFWCNPISGHATLYWYQQILGQGPKLLIQFQNNGVVDDSQLPKDRFSAERLKGVDSTLKIQPAKLEDSAVYLCASSPGQGYEQYFGPGTRLTVT.

The chain recombines TRBV2 with TRBJ2-1, with TRBD1 as a possible D gene (6 bases). The CDR3 loop spans 15 amino acids. The germline V gene encodes CDR1 SNHLY and CDR2 FYNNEI. Trimming pared 5 bases from V and 9 bases from J, leaving 20 bases between. The CDR3 protein is CASSPTTGFASEQFF. The DNA of the CDR3 is TGTGCCAGCAGTCCAACTACAGGGTTCGCCAGTGAGCAGTTCTTC.

The V call is TRBV30, the J call TRBJ2-7, with D possibly matching TRBD2 (6 bases). V was cut by 2 bases and J by 5 bases, with 13 bases left in between. The CDR3 length is 13 residues. From germline, CDR1 is GTSNPN and CDR2 SVGIG (reference sequence). The CDR3 region has the DNA TGTGCCTGGAGTCGGGGGATACTAGACGAGCAGTACTTC. It codes for CAWSRGILDEQYF.

The V and J genes are TRBV7-3 and TRBJ2-1, with 8 bases matching TRBD2. CDR1 and CDR2 from the germline V gene are SGHTA and FQGTGA. The CDR3 is made up of 16 amino acids. With 4 bases clipped from V and 0 bases from J, the junction kept 5 bases outside the gene matches. CDR3 bases: TGTGCCAGCAGCTCAGGACTAGCAGACTCCTACAATGAGCAGTTCTTC. Amino acid sequence: CASSSGLADSYNEQFF.

This chain joins TRBV5-4 and TRBJ2-2, with D perhaps TRBD2 (5 bases). Looked up from germline, CDR1 is SGHNT and CDR2 is YYREEE (reference sequence). CDR3 length: 16 residues. V was cut by 0 bases and J by 0 bases, with 9 bases left in between. CDR3 sequence reads: CASSLAGSTNTGELFF. CDR3 DNA: TGTGCCAGCAGCTTGGCGGGATCCACGAACACCGGGGAGCTGTTTTTT.

J is TRBJ2-2 and V is TRBV7-2, with D uncertain. The CDR3 contains 17 residues. The V gene's germline CDR1 is SGHTA and CDR2 FQGNSA. Trimming took 2 bases from V and 0 from J, leaving 13 bases between them. DNA for the CDR3: TGTGCCAGCAGCTTATCCGCTGCGCTCGCGAACACCGGGGAGCTGTTTTTT. It codes for CASSLSAALANTGELFF.

The genes are TRBV27 and TRBJ2-2; 14 bases agree with TRBD2. The germline V gene encodes CDR1 MNHEY and CDR2 SMNVEV (reference sequence). Trimming took 6 bases from V and 7 from J; bases not matched to a gene: 25. CDR3 length: 22 amino acids. CDR3 in amino acids: CASRRIRRVNSGTSGGDGELFF. The CDR3 bases are TGTGCCAGCAGACGGATTAGAAGGGTAAATTCCGGGACTAGCGGGGGCGACGGGGAGCTGTTTTTT.

V gene TRBV6-5 combines with J gene TRBJ2-1; D perhaps matches TRBD1 (6 bases). Germline loops: CDR1 MNHEY, CDR2 SVGAGI. With 7 bases removed from V and 10 bases from J, the gap between germline ends came to 17 bases. The CDR3 spans 13 residues. CDR3 sequence: CASNRETGWEQFF. The CDR3 coding sequence is TGTGCCAGCAATCGAGAGACAGGTTGGGAGCAGTTCTTC.

The chain joins TRBV29-1 to TRBJ2-1, with D possibly matching TRBD1 (5 bases). V gave up 0 bases and J gave up 15 bases, with 15 bases separating them. The CDR3 sequence is 12 residues long. In germline, CDR1 is SQVTM, CDR2 ANQGSEA. As DNA, the CDR3 is TGCAGCGTTGAAGAGTCCGCTCCTAGGGGGTTCTTC. Protein product: CSVEESAPRGFF.

This chain connects TRBV18 to TRBJ1-2; TRBD1 matches 7 bases. Germline loops: CDR1 KGHSH, CDR2 LQKENI. The CDR3 runs 15 residues. V was clipped by 6 bases and J by 1 base; unmatched bases: 8. The CDR3 sequence is CASSGDDRVNYGYTF. Written as DNA, the CDR3 is TGTGCCAGCTCGGGGGACGACAGGGTTAACTATGGCTACACCTTC.

The chain combines TRBV19 with TRBJ1-5; a possible D gene is TRBD1 (5 bases). The CDR3 totals 17 residues. The V and J ends lost 3 bases and 4 bases respectively, with 19 bases between them. Germline CDR1 and CDR2: LNHDA and SQIVND (reference sequence). CDR3 coding DNA: TGTGCCAGTAGTATCGGGCAGGGCGCTTTAAGGAATCAGCCCCAGCATTTT. Its translation: CASSIGQGALRNQPQHF. The whole variable domain, filled in from reference TRBV19 and TRBJ1-5, reads DGGITQSPKYLFRKEGQNVTLSCEQNLNHDAMYWYRQDPGQGLRLIYYSQIVNDFQKGDIAEGYSVSREKKESFPLTVTSAQKNPTAFYLCASSIGQGALRNQPQHFGDGTRLSIL.